The 31 T cell receptor beta chains reported below all come from one sample, sequenced in a study of blood T cell repertoires in COVID-19. The protocol was immunoSEQ multiplex PCR, while the TCRdb copy is restricted to in-frame clones and leaves out a portion. The sample shows 190,000 or so clones, 84% of them seen only once. The sequenced sample consisted of PBMCs or T cells enriched from blood (not recorded which). The receptors shown here come from a man aged 35 to 55 who had recovered from COVID-19.

This clone was observed once. The sample holds other DNA sequences that translate to the same CDR3. The chain uses TRBV7-2 and TRBJ1-2, with D possibly TRBD1 on 5 matching bases. CDR1 and CDR2 (germline): SGHTA, FQGNSA. Deletions cut 0 bases from V and 8 bases from J, with 10 bases between. The CDR3 length is 13 residues. The CDR3 is CASSLAGGDGYTF. CDR3 DNA: TGTGCCAGCAGCTTAGCGGGAGGGGACGGCTACACCTTC.

The chain is built from TRBV5-1 and TRBJ1-2; maybe TRBD1 (5 bases). CDR1 is SGHRS and CDR2 is YFSETQ in the germline V gene. Trimming removed 6 bases from V and 3 bases from J, with 21 bases in between. The CDR3 has 16 amino acids. CDR3 DNA sequence: TGCGCCAGCAATAGCGGAGGGGAGGTTTTGGACTATGGCTACACCTTC. Its translation: CASNSGGEVLDYGYTF.

This clone has a single count. The chain links TRBV2 to TRBJ1-4; maybe TRBD1 (6 bases). V lost 2 bases, J lost 6 bases, and 10 bases lay in between. The germline V gene has CDR1 SNHLY and CDR2 FYNNEI. The CDR3 is 14 residues long. The CDR3 DNA reads TGTGCCAGCAGTGAAAACAGGGAGTATGAAAAACTGTTTTTT. Encoded protein: CASSENREYEKLFF.

This chain links TRBV4-1 with TRBJ1-5; D remains unclear. V was clipped by 0 bases and J by 7 bases, with 13 bases between them. From germline, CDR1 is MGHRA and CDR2 YSYEKL. CDR3 length equals 15 residues. CDR3 loop: CASSQEGRGSQPQHF. CDR3 nucleotides: TGCGCCAGCAGCCAAGAGGGTCGGGGTTCCCAGCCCCAGCATTTT.

The chain combines TRBV10-3 with TRBJ1-2, with 7 bases matching TRBD1. The V segment lost 11 bases and the J segment 5 bases; nucleotides outside the gene matches: 11. The CDR3 runs 13 residues. Germline lookup yields CDR1 ENHRY and CDR2 SYGVKD. CDR3 amino acids: CALARTGEYGYTF. The CDR3 bases are TGTGCCCTCGCACGGACAGGCGAGTATGGCTACACCTTC.

The CDR3 DNA is TGTGCCAGCTCACCCTATGGGACAGGCCCCTACGAGCAGTACTTC. It codes for CASSPYGTGPYEQYF. The V and J genes are TRBV18 and TRBJ2-7, with 8 bases matching TRBD1. Unmatched junction bases numbered 6, after V lost 3 bases and J lost 2 bases. The CDR3 contains 15 residues. The germline gives CDR1 KGHSH, CDR2 LQKENI.

This clone was counted only a few times. The J gene is TRBJ2-5, the V gene TRBV7-2; the D gene is possibly TRBD1 (6 bases). V was shortened by 3 bases and J by 4 bases, with 18 bases between the two germline ends. The CDR3 runs to 16 residues. Germline V gene data show CDR1 as SGHTA and CDR2 as FQGNSA. This CDR3 reads CASSLEMWGRLETQYF. DNA of the CDR3: TGTGCCAGCAGCTTGGAGATGTGGGGGCGCTTAGAGACCCAGTACTTC.

The chain links TRBV28 to TRBJ2-5, with 7 bases that match TRBD2. The germline V gene has CDR1 MDHEN and CDR2 SYDVKM. The V and J ends lost 2 bases and 5 bases, in that order; junction bases with no gene match: 8. The CDR3 runs to 15 residues. The CDR3 nucleotides are TGTGCCAGCAGTTTAGAAGCGGGGAAGTGGGAGACCCAGTACTTC. Translation: CASSLEAGKWETQYF.

This chain joins TRBV7-2 and TRBJ1-4; possible D gene TRBD1, 5 bases. The germline V and J ends were trimmed by 4 bases and 7 bases, with 10 bases remaining between them. The CDR3 extends over 13 amino acids. Germline CDR1 is SGHTA and CDR2 is FQGNSA. The CDR3 protein is CASSSRQTEKLFF. Written as DNA, the CDR3 is TGTGCCAGCAGCTCAAGACAGACTGAAAAACTGTTTTTT.

This chain joins TRBV4-3 and TRBJ1-1, with TRBD1 matching 7 bases. Germline trimming cut 4 bases from V and 9 bases from J; bases unmatched to any gene: 5. This CDR3 has 12 residues. Germline assignment: CDR1 LGHNA and CDR2 YSLEER. CDR3 loop: CASSPATGKAFF. The CDR3, as DNA: TGCGCCAGCAGCCCAGCGACAGGGAAAGCTTTCTTT.

The chain employs TRBV10-2 and TRBJ2-1, with D perhaps matching TRBD2 (5 bases). The CDR3 sequence is 16 residues long. V lost 3 bases, J lost 5 bases, and 17 bases lay in between. CDR1 and CDR2 (germline): WSHSY, SAAADI. The CDR3 region has the DNA TGCGCCAGCAGTGATTCCAGCGGACCGCGCCACAATGAGCAGTTCTTC. This codes for CASSDSSGPRHNEQFF.

The V call is TRBV5-1, the J call TRBJ1-1; D might be TRBD1 (6 bases). The CDR3 consists of 12 residues. CDR1 is SGHRS, CDR2 YFSETQ, per germline. The V end lost 0 bases, the J end lost 11 bases, and 11 bases lay between the germline ends. The CDR3 here is CASSLAAGDAFF. The CDR3 bases are TGCGCCAGCAGCTTGGCAGCAGGGGACGCTTTCTTT.

The chain combines TRBV27 with TRBJ2-1; 7 bases are shared with TRBD1. Germline V CDR1 and CDR2: MNHEY, SMNVEV (reference sequence). J lost 3 bases, V lost 3 bases, and 8 bases had no gene match. The CDR3 is 16 amino acids. CDR3 in DNA: TGTGCCAGCAGTTTTCAATCCAGGGGGTACTACAATGAGCAGTTCTTC. Protein sequence: CASSFQSRGYYNEQFF.

Only one count was recorded for this clone. J is TRBJ1-5 and V is TRBV20-1; D is ambiguous. The germline V gene encodes CDR1 DFQATT and CDR2 SNEGSKA (reference sequence). This CDR3 comprises 12 residues. Trimming took 3 bases from V and 4 from J, leaving 7 bases between them. The CDR3 coding sequence is TGCAGTGCTAGTCTAACTAATCAGCCCCAGCATTTT. The encoded protein is CSASLTNQPQHF.

The V call is TRBV3-1 (or the pseudogene TRBV3-2), the J call TRBJ2-4; TRBD2 agrees at 8 bases. The length of the CDR3 is 18 residues. Germline CDR1 LGHDT, CDR2 YNNKEL (reference sequence). J was trimmed by 1 base and V by 2 bases; bases with no gene match: 10. CDR3 in DNA: TGTGCCAGCAGCCAAATCGCGTACGGGGGGGCGGCCAAAAACATTCAGTACTTC. Protein product: CASSQIAYGGAAKNIQYF.

This clone was picked up many times. The chain links TRBV4-3 to TRBJ1-2; D possibly corresponds to TRBD1 (5 bases). CDR3 size: 14 residues. Trimming shortened V by 3 bases and J by 6 bases, and 14 bases separated the two germline ends. CDR1 is LGHNA, CDR2 YSLEER, per germline. In DNA, the CDR3 is TGCGCCAGCAGCCAGATAGCTGGGGGGGATGGCTACACCTTC. Translated: CASSQIAGGDGYTF.

The chain uses TRBV14 and TRBJ1-6; TRBD1 matches at 9 bases. Looked up from germline, CDR1 is SGHDN and CDR2 is FVKESK. The CDR3 consists of 15 residues. V was pared by 5 bases and J by 9 bases, with 8 bases of the junction left unmatched. The DNA for the CDR3 is TGTGCCAGCAGCGCCGGACAGGGGTGGGTTTCACCCCTCCACTTT. Encoded protein: CASSAGQGWVSPLHF.

The J gene is TRBJ1-6, the V gene TRBV6-5, with D hard to call. Deletions cut 0 bases from V and 8 bases from J, with 11 bases between. The germline CDR1 and CDR2 sequences are MNHEY and SVGAGI. The CDR3 covers 15 residues. The CDR3 spells CASSYSRLSDSPLHF. The CDR3 nucleotides are TGTGCCAGCAGTTACTCTCGGTTATCTGATTCACCCCTCCACTTT.

This clone was seen a handful of times. The rearrangement links TRBV6-5 to TRBJ2-2; D possibly corresponds to TRBD2 (7 bases). V lost 6 bases, J lost 3 bases, and 11 bases lay in between. The germline CDR1 and CDR2 sequences are MNHEY and SVGAGI. This CDR3 comprises 14 residues. CDR3 residues: CASRGGPDTGELFF. CDR3 bases: TGTGCCAGCAGGGGGGGGCCGGACACCGGGGAGCTGTTTTTT.

This clone came up a few times. V is TRBV7-9 and J is TRBJ1-3; the D gene is possibly TRBD1 (6 bases). The V end was cut by 6 bases, the J end by 2 bases, with 11 bases between. Germline CDR1 SEHNR, CDR2 FQNEAQ (reference sequence). The CDR3 covers 14 residues. CDR3 sequence: CASRLQGPGNTIYF. The CDR3 coding sequence is TGTGCCAGCAGGTTACAGGGCCCTGGAAACACCATATATTTT.

The chain recombines TRBV5-4 with TRBJ1-2; 9 bases fit TRBD1. This CDR3 has 14 residues. Unmatched junction bases numbered 4, after V lost 5 bases and J lost 2 bases. Germline CDR1 SGHNT, CDR2 YYREEE (reference sequence). The CDR3 protein is CASSLTGGNYGYTF. DNA for the CDR3: TGTGCCAGCAGTCTGACAGGGGGGAACTATGGCTACACCTTC.

V gene TRBV29-1 combines with J gene TRBJ1-4; D is perhaps TRBD1 (6 bases). Trimming left V 5 bases short and J 4 bases short, with 11 bases between. Germline V gives CDR1 SQVTM, CDR2 ANQGSEA. The CDR3 runs 13 residues. The CDR3 spells CSVMGALNEKLFF. In nucleotides, the CDR3 is TGCAGCGTTATGGGGGCCCTTAATGAAAAACTGTTTTTT.

This sequence joins TRBV7-2 and TRBJ1-5; 8 bases are shared with TRBD1. CDR3 length equals 17 residues. Germline V gene data show CDR1 as SGHTA and CDR2 as FQGNSA. The junction had 7 bases not matched to a gene; V was cut back by 1 base and J by 2 bases. CDR3 nucleotide sequence: TGTGCCAGCAGCTTAGGGGGTACACAGGGGGGCAATCAGCCCCAGCATTTT. As protein: CASSLGGTQGGNQPQHF.

A single count supports this clone. The chain recombines TRBV5-8 with TRBJ2-7; 8 positions agree with TRBD2. Per the germline V gene, CDR1 is SGHTS and CDR2 is YDEGEE. V lost 1 base to trimming and J lost 0 bases; unmatched junction nucleotides: 6. The CDR3 consists of 16 residues. CDR3 coding DNA: TGTGCCAGCAGCTTGCCGGGGGGGTGGGACTCCTACGAGCAGTACTTC. Its protein is CASSLPGGWDSYEQYF.

The rearrangement uses TRBV21-1 and TRBJ2-7; TRBD2 reflects the table's D call only, with no check against the DNA. TRBV21-1 is designated a pseudogene. This CDR3 is 13 amino acids long. CDR3 protein: CASIRDFQAEQYF. The CDR3 bases are TGTGCCAGCATACGGGACTTTCAAGCCGAGCAGTACTTC.

The chain couples TRBV28 to TRBJ2-3, with 10 bases aligning to TRBD1. This CDR3 is 15 amino acids long. Germline-derived CDR1 and CDR2 are MDHEN and SYDVKM. The V segment lost 6 bases and the J segment 3 bases; nucleotides outside the gene matches: 6. The CDR3 sequence is CASSSGTGVTDTQYF. For the CDR3, the DNA is TGTGCCAGCAGCTCCGGGACAGGGGTGACAGATACGCAGTATTTT.

This clone was picked up a small number of times. The chain couples TRBV7-2 to TRBJ1-3, with 7 bases identical to TRBD1. Germline values: CDR1 SGHTA, CDR2 FQGNSA. This CDR3 region has 16 residues. The J segment lost 1 base and the V segment lost 4 bases, leaving 7 bases of the junction unmatched. Written as DNA, the CDR3 is TGTGCCAGCAGCTCCAGGGGGTTGGGGTCTGGAAACACCATATATTTT. It translates to CASSSRGLGSGNTIYF.

CDR3 amino acids: CASSDGPLVPHF. The CDR3, as DNA: TGTGCCAGCAGTGACGGCCCCCTAGTACCCCACTTT. The chain has TRBV12-3 or TRBV12-4 and TRBJ1-6; no definite D call. V lost 5 bases and J lost 18, with 17 bases in between. The CDR3 length is 12 residues.

V is TRBV27 and J is TRBJ2-7; tentative D call: TRBD2 (6 bases). Germline-derived CDR1 and CDR2 are MNHEY and SMNVEV (reference sequence). This CDR3 region has 15 residues. Trimming removed 5 bases at V and 3 bases at J, with 17 bases between. Here the CDR3 reads CASSRDSGGDYEQYF. CDR3 DNA: TGTGCCAGCAGTAGGGATTCAGGAGGGGACTACGAGCAGTACTTC.

This chain links TRBV6-5 with TRBJ1-2, with D perhaps matching TRBD1 (5 bases). Trimming pared 8 bases from V and 4 bases from J, leaving 17 bases between. Germline lookup yields CDR1 MNHEY and CDR2 SVGAGI. The CDR3 runs 14 residues. CDR3 protein: CASGLSGGVYGYTF. The CDR3 DNA is TGTGCCAGCGGGCTGTCGGGGGGTGTCTATGGCTACACCTTC.

This sequence joins TRBV7-2 and TRBJ1-1; D is possibly TRBD1 (5 bases). V was trimmed by 3 bases and J by 6 bases, leaving 11 bases between them. This CDR3 has 13 residues. Per germline, CDR1 SGHTA and CDR2 FQGNSA. CDR3 DNA sequence: TGTGCCAGCAGCTTCACAGGTCGCCCTGAAGCTTTCTTT. This translates into CASSFTGRPEAFF.